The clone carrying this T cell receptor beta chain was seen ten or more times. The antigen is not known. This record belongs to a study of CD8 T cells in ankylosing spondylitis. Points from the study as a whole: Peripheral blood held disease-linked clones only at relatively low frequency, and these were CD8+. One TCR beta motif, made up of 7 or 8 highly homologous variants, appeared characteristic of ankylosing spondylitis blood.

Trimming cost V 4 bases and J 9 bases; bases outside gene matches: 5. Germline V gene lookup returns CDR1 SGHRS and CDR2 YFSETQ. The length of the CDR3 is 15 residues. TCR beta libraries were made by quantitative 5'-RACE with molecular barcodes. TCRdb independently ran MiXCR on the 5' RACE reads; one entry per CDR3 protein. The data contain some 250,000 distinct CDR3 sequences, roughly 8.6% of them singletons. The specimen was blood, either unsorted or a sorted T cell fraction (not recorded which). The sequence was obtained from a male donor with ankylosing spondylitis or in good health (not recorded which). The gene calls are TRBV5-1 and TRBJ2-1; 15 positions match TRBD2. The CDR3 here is CASSIGTSGGFEQFF. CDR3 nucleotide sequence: TGCGCCAGCAGCATCGGGACTAGCGGGGGGTTTGAGCAGTTCTTC.